This T cell receptor beta chain was sequenced in a study of blood T cells in healthy people across ages. General study findings and limits: Per-million-T-cell TCR beta diversity fell roughly linearly with age. Strong correlation linked observed beta diversity and percent naive T cells.

Of note for this clonotype: The antigen is unknown.

A sample-barcoded 5' primer and a J-beta primer mix were used in a second PCR of about 7 to 11 cycles. TCRdb re-called the 5' RACE reads with MiXCR, one entry per CDR3 protein. The profile shows about 1,500,000 distinct CDR3 sequences, 40% to 50% of them singletons. This CDR3 contains 20 residues. The TCR comes from a woman aged 18 to 35 in good health. This chain connects TRBV21-1 to TRBJ2-1; the D call TRBD2 from the table was never checked on the DNA. TRBV21-1 represents a pseudogene. The specimen was blood. The DNA of the CDR3 is TGTGCCAGCAGCAAATCCGGGGATTTGCGGCAGGATGGCTCCTACAATGAGCAGTTCTTC. Translating it yields CASSKSGDLRQDGSYNEQFF.